The 20 T cell receptor beta chains in this list originate from one sample, sequenced in a study of shared clonotypes between healthy human individuals. The naive CD8 population came from CD45RO-negative cells selected for CCR7, without terminally differentiated effector memory CD45RA+ cells. Assay used: immunoSEQ multiplex PCR; TCRdb lists only in-frame clones, some missing. The table shows roughly 2.1 million clones, with about 92% occurring only once. Sequencing was done on a sample of naive CD8+ T cells from PBMCs. The receptor source for this set is a man between 18 and 29 years old in good health. Some clones in this sample may be carry-over from other donors' samples.

The V gene is TRBV19, the J gene TRBJ2-7; D is unresolved. Between the trimmed V and J ends, which lost 8 bases and 9 bases, there was a span of 14 bases. This CDR3 contains 11 residues. In germline, CDR1 is LNHDA, CDR2 SQIVND (reference sequence). DNA for the CDR3: TGTGCCAGTGGCGACCTCCCTTGGCAGTACTTC. Protein product: CASGDLPWQYF.

This rearrangement joins TRBV10-3 to TRBJ2-1; D is perhaps TRBD1 (5 bases). Trimming stripped 0 bases from V and 8 bases from J, with 11 bases between. The germline CDR1 and CDR2 sequences are ENHRY and SYGVKD. CDR3 size: 14 residues. As DNA, the CDR3 is TGTGCCATCAGTGAGTCGAAAGCCAGGGATGAGCAGTTCTTC. Translation gives CAISESKARDEQFF.

The J gene is TRBJ1-2, the V gene TRBV7-9, with a tentative D call TRBD1 (5 bases). V was clipped by 3 bases and J by 6 bases, with 17 bases between them. This CDR3 contains 15 residues. CDR1 and CDR2 (germline): SEHNR, FQNEAQ (reference sequence). The CDR3: CASSLSMDKKDGYTF. CDR3 sequence (DNA): TGTGCCAGCAGCTTGTCGATGGACAAAAAAGATGGCTACACCTTC.

This chain links TRBV7-8 with TRBJ2-7; tentative D call: TRBD2 (6 bases). The CDR3 covers 19 residues. V gave up 6 bases and J gave up 2 bases, with 29 bases separating them. CDR1 and CDR2 from the germline V gene are SGHVS and FQNEAQ. CDR3 region: CASRPGVQVDHLGTYEQYF. The CDR3 DNA follows: TGTGCCAGCAGACCGGGGGTACAGGTCGATCATCTAGGGACCTACGAGCAGTACTTC.

To note about this clone: An end of the junction differs from the germline gene, which may be a read error. The chain recombines TRBV7-9 with TRBJ2-6; D unclear. From germline, CDR1 is SEHNR and CDR2 FQNEAQ (reference sequence). The CDR3 loop spans 18 amino acids. The CDR3 DNA follows: TGTGCCAGCAGCTTTCCACTAAAGGGCGGTCCTGGAGCCCACGTCCCGACTTTC. Translation: CASSFPLKGGPGAHVPTF.

This clone was detected once. The chain joins TRBV4-1 to TRBJ2-7; perhaps TRBD2 as D (6 bases). Germline V gives CDR1 MGHRA, CDR2 YSYEKL. This CDR3 comprises 14 residues. The V gene lost 4 bases and the J gene lost 5 bases, with 15 bases spanning the gap. The CDR3 here is CASSPGQGLHEQYF. The CDR3 DNA reads TGCGCCAGCAGCCCCGGGCAGGGACTGCACGAGCAGTACTTC.

The chain combines TRBV11-2 with TRBJ1-1; 8 nucleotides match TRBD1. The CDR3 spans 14 residues. V trimming: 4 bases; J trimming: 4 bases; junction bases outside the gene matches: 5. Germline assignment: CDR1 SGHAT and CDR2 FQNNGV. CDR3 bases: TGTGCCAGCAGCTCGACAGGGGAGGTCACTGAAGCTTTCTTT. Amino acids: CASSSTGEVTEAFF.

This clone was recorded a few times. The CDR3 bases are TGTGCCAGCAGACCCGGGACGGACGAATCCCTCGCTTTCTTT. Protein sequence: CASRPGTDESLAFF. V and J are TRBV6-6 and TRBJ1-1; perhaps TRBD1 as D (5 bases). There are 14 residues in the CDR3. Germline V gene sequence: CDR1 MNHNY, CDR2 SVGAGI (reference sequence). V gave up 6 bases and J gave up 11 bases, with 22 bases separating them.

This clone was seen once. The identical CDR3 is also encoded by other nucleotide sequences in the sample. J is TRBJ2-7 and V is TRBV4-2; TRBD2 matches at 9 bases. J gave up 0 bases and V 4 bases, and 4 bases lay outside the gene matches. Germline-derived CDR1 and CDR2 are LGHNA and YNFKEQ. The CDR3 spans 15 residues. The CDR3 DNA follows: TGTGCCAGCAGCCCTCTAGCGGGAAGCTCCTACGAGCAGTACTTC. Protein sequence: CASSPLAGSSYEQYF.

This clone has just a few counts. V and J are TRBV28 and TRBJ1-5; 8 positions match TRBD1. The CDR3 runs 18 residues. The J segment lost 4 bases and the V segment lost 0 bases, leaving 11 bases of the junction unmatched. Germline V gene sequence: CDR1 MDHEN, CDR2 SYDVKM. The CDR3 protein is CASSLWDREAAGNQPQHF. The CDR3 DNA follows: TGTGCCAGCAGTTTATGGGACAGGGAGGCAGCTGGAAATCAGCCCCAGCATTTT.

The chain combines TRBV27 with TRBJ2-5; 9 positions match TRBD2. V dropped 5 bases and J dropped 3; count of bases not matched to a gene: 7. Germline CDR1 is MNHEY and CDR2 is SMNVEV (reference sequence). The CDR3 runs 15 residues. CDR3 residues: CASSGLAGPEETQYF. The CDR3 nucleotides read TGTGCCAGCAGTGGGCTAGCGGGACCCGAAGAGACCCAGTACTTC.

The CDR3 here is CASSLRPGLATETQYF. CDR3 nucleotide sequence: TGCGCCAGCAGCTTGAGACCGGGACTAGCGACAGAGACCCAGTACTTC. The gene calls are TRBV5-1 and TRBJ2-5, with TRBD2 matching over 10 bases. V trimming: 1 base; J trimming: 4 bases; junction bases outside the gene matches: 7. Germline CDR1 is SGHRS and CDR2 is YFSETQ. The CDR3 is 16 amino acids.

The V and J genes are TRBV4-1 and TRBJ2-5; 7 bases are shared with TRBD2. J gave up 3 bases and V 0 bases, and 4 bases lay outside the gene matches. Germline V gene sequence: CDR1 MGHRA, CDR2 YSYEKL. The CDR3 loop spans 15 amino acids. CDR3: CASSQDPSGEETQYF. The CDR3 nucleotides are TGCGCCAGCAGCCAAGATCCCAGCGGGGAAGAGACCCAGTACTTC.

This chain joins TRBV4-1 and TRBJ2-1; D call uncertain. The CDR3 is made up of 16 amino acids. The V end lost 1 base, the J end lost 2 bases, and 12 bases lay between the germline ends. The germline V gene has CDR1 MGHRA and CDR2 YSYEKL. The CDR3 DNA reads as TGCGCCAGCAGCCAAGTTGCGTTAACTCCCTACAATGAGCAGTTCTTC. This encodes CASSQVALTPYNEQFF.

The V gene is TRBV25-1, the J gene TRBJ2-7; D ambiguous. The V gene's germline CDR1 is MGHDK and CDR2 SYGVNS. V lost 4 bases and J lost 6, with 16 bases in between. CDR3 length: 14 residues. This chain's CDR3 is CASSVGPPQAEQYF. For the CDR3, the DNA is TGTGCCAGCAGTGTGGGCCCACCCCAGGCCGAGCAGTACTTC.

The J gene is TRBJ2-7, the V gene TRBV5-4; D call uncertain. Trimming left V 1 base short and J 3 bases short, with 8 bases between. The CDR3 totals 13 residues. The V gene's germline CDR1 is SGHNT and CDR2 YYREEE (reference sequence). The CDR3 sequence is CASSLNSYYEQYF. DNA of the CDR3: TGTGCCAGCAGCTTGAACAGTTACTACGAGCAGTACTTC.

The V gene is TRBV11-2, the J gene TRBJ1-6; a possible D gene is TRBD1 (6 bases). The CDR3 length is 14 residues. V lost 6 bases, J lost 0 bases, and 6 bases lay in between. Per germline, CDR1 SGHAT and CDR2 FQNNGV. The CDR3 spells CASRDSSYNSPLHF. The CDR3 DNA sequence: TGTGCCAGCAGGGACAGCTCCTATAATTCACCCCTCCACTTT.

The genes are TRBV9 and TRBJ2-3, with a possible D match to TRBD2 (7 bases). Trimming took off 3 bases at V and 1 base at J, with 18 bases between the two ends. CDR3 length: 17 residues. CDR1 is SGDLS and CDR2 is YYNGEE in the germline V gene. In DNA form, the CDR3 reads TGTGCCAGCAGCGAGGGGGTAGGCGGGAGCCGCACAGATACGCAGTATTTT. Protein sequence: CASSEGVGGSRTDTQYF.

V and J are TRBV5-8 and TRBJ2-1, with 8 positions matching TRBD2. The V gene end was trimmed by 4 bases and the J gene end by 0 bases; junction bases not matched to a gene: 12. The CDR3 loop spans 18 amino acids. Germline loops: CDR1 SGHTS, CDR2 YDEGEE. The CDR3 DNA reads TGTGCCAGCAGCGGGGGTCGGGAGGGCCGACCCTCCTACAATGAGCAGTTCTTC. This translates into CASSGGREGRPSYNEQFF. Filled out from reference TRBV5-8 and TRBJ2-1, the complete variable domain reads EAGVTQSPTHLIKTRGQQATLRCSPISGHTSVYWYQQALGLGLQFLLWYDEGEERNRGNFPPRFSGRQFPNYSSELNVNALELEDSALYLCASSGGREGRPSYNEQFFGPGTRLTVL.

This sequence joins TRBV11-2 and TRBJ2-2; 9 bases align to TRBD2. The CDR3 loop spans 15 amino acids. Germline loops: CDR1 SGHAT, CDR2 FQNNGV. The J segment lost 6 bases and the V segment lost 5 bases, leaving 7 bases of the junction unmatched. As DNA, the CDR3 is TGTGCCAGCAGCCCTATAGCGGGAGCGGCCGGGGAGCTGTTTTTT. Translating gives CASSPIAGAAGELFF.